This TCR beta chain is from a study of cytomegalovirus exposure and HLA in healthy donors (dated by TCRdb to 2015 to 2018). Concerning the study at large: An earlier analysis of several hundred of the donors reported under 300 Gb of sequence data and around 100 million unique TCR beta sequences obtained from roughly 170 million T cells. A separate validation cohort of 100 to 150 different subjects was used in addition to the approximately 610-subject first cohort. Five DR-DQ haplotypes were treated as single units for association and clustering because of strong linkage in the cohort. All discovery cohort repertoires had been generated using a single sequencing platform. Donor age, sex, ethnicity and CMV serostatus were collected together with the repertoire data. Among roughly 400 genotyped donors of the cohort, an average of approximately 220,000 unique TCR beta nucleotide sequences was sequenced per donor, of which about 18% were non-productive. Typing coverage differed by locus: A, B, C, DRB1 and DQB1 were typed in about 629-640 donors, DQA1 in about 500, DPA1 in around 580, and DPB1 in just under 490. The study aimed to test whether cataloging public T cell receptors could reveal signatures of past pathogen exposure. In an earlier analysis of 587 of the donors, high-throughput TCR beta sequencing was used to judge whether each TCR beta V gene segment behaved as functional or pseudogenic. The T cell repertoires of under 700 subjects were profiled by immunosequencing and related to cytomegalovirus serostatus. To predict cytomegalovirus infection status, the study brought together high-throughput TCR immunosequencing, statistical association of individual TCRs with disease status, and machine learning. Of the roughly 400 genotyped donors, 70% to 90% were placed in the genetic ancestry cluster associated with self-reported Caucasian donors. A later analysis re-analyzed previously published TCR beta repertoires from roughly 600 donors and added high-resolution HLA genotyping to study TCR occurrence patterns. A later genetic analysis took genome-wide SNP genotypes for about three fifths of the roughly 700 donors and used that subset as a discovery cohort. The later analysis used no new phenotypic data to find candidate immune exposures, relying instead on TCR beta sequences and their occurrence across donors. HLA typing included class I and class II loci at four-digit resolution. Roughly 320 gigabases of sequencing data and 70 million to 100 million unique TCR sequences made up an early release that covered approximately 700 HLA-typed donors. What the research found in general, with its limitations: At a false discovery rate of 0.05, a later analysis linked around 15,000 TCR beta sequences to specific HLA alleles. Most TCR sequences were seen in very few donors, while some public TCRs were found in many individuals. The classifier was reported to diagnose cytomegalovirus status with high specificity and sensitivity in both the original cohort and the validation cohort. A further reported finding was that TCR beta sequences accurately predicted the HLA-A and HLA-B alleles for most subjects in the first cohort. HLA typing was unavailable for some donors at each locus, so association tests used only the typed subset. In a later analysis, TCR association rates were found to vary across HLA loci, with the most associated TCRs seen for DRB1 alleles and the fewest for HLA-C alleles. Strong co-occurrence of HLA alleles, especially DR and DQ, made assigning TCR associations to individual alleles difficult. In a later analysis, most CMV-associated TCR beta chains were found to appear HLA-restricted, with HLA associations seemingly driven largely by CMV exposure. A group of highly shared sequence variants was considered likely to be a technical artifact of the sequencing pipeline. The only immune exposure information available for the cohort was CMV serostatus. In a later analysis, several top co-occurrence clusters were reported to appear linked to parvovirus B19, influenza, CMV and Epstein-Barr virus. A later genetic analysis associated a missense DCLRE1C variant with V-gene and J-gene trimming of TCR beta chains, and an independent cohort replicated the association. In vitro tests confirmed that a few of the cytomegalovirus-associated TCR beta chains recognize cytomegalovirus antigens. Only TCR beta chains were sequenced in this cohort, and the absence of alpha or paired-chain data limited detectable features. A total of some 180 TCR beta chains were listed by the study as associated with cytomegalovirus. The 87-base-pair reads could not distinguish some IMGT-functional V segments, including TRBV6-2 and TRBV6-3, so those segments were excluded. An earlier analysis of 587 of the donors showed that most TCR beta V segments appeared in productive rearrangements either about 87% or about 30% of the time, which broadly matched IMGT annotations. Roughly 15 rarely observed V segments, including chromosome 9 orphons, were excluded from the earlier analysis of some 590 of the donors because counts were too low. The authors suggested that the approach could potentially be generalized to other disease states and immunological phenotypes. In a later analysis, HLA-associated TCR beta chains showed more clonal expansion and lower generation probabilities than non-associated chains that were equally common. In a later genetic analysis, fewer N-insertions in productive TCRs were reported among donors in an Asian-associated ancestry cluster than the roughly 700-donor mean. Linkage disequilibrium might explain the correlated functional status among segregating V segments, but an unknown experimental factor could not be ruled out. Sequencing depth was assumed to be roughly uniform across donors in the presence/absence analyses, though that assumption may not hold.

V sheds 2 bases and J sheds 5 bases, leaving 18 bases between their ends. The germline V gene encodes CDR1 MNHEY and CDR2 SVGAGI. The CDR3 runs 16 residues from the cysteine to the phenylalanine. The DNA shown is the 48-base CDR3, in frame from base 1. Concerning this clone: Its cognate antigen has yet to be identified. Nothing much larger sits one base from this clone, and base qualities are not available.

The cohort was made up of roughly 670 healthy bone marrow donors. At the time of sampling, all cohort members were nominally healthy, though unrecorded immune exposures were likely present. The donor tested CMV seropositive, placing the donor among the 289 seropositive members of the cohort. A peripheral blood sample was collected from each donor, and TCR beta sequencing was performed on peripheral blood mononuclear cells. Genomic DNA extraction from the blood cell samples was performed with the Qiagen DNeasy Blood Extraction Kit. Library prep was done by the immunoSEQ multiplex PCR assay. A mixture of 60 forward primers for TCR Vbeta segments and 13 reverse primers for TCR Jbeta segments was used in the multiplex PCR. A multiplex PCR assay on genomic DNA amplified the CDR3 region of rearranged TCR beta genes. Amplified TCR beta libraries were sequenced as 87-base-pair reads on the Illumina HiSeq System. Processing in the source paper ran as follows. A later analysis tallied some 79 million unique TCR beta chains across the 550 to 850 repertoires, and about 12 million of those chains were shared by two or more donors. Raw reads were error-corrected and collapsed into unique sequences by a nearest-neighbor algorithm in which closely related sequences were merged to remove PCR and sequencing errors. V, D and J gene segments were assigned by aligning CDR3 sequences to IMGT reference sequences. For a sequence to be retained, a match of at least six nucleotides to both a V gene segment and a J gene segment was required. Rearrangements were classified as productive when the CDR3 lacked stop codons and remained in frame with V and J, and all other rearrangements were classified as non-productive. CDR3 was defined according to IMGT convention as the region running from the second conserved V-encoded cysteine to the conserved J-encoded phenylalanine. The earlier analysis of some 540 of the donors excluded any sequence lacking an unambiguous match to a single V gene segment. In an earlier analysis of some 590 of the donors, V segments were called functional above 56.7% productive rearrangements and were called segregating when the between-donor standard deviation exceeded 5%. A statistical classification framework was developed to diagnose cytomegalovirus status using the catalog of TCR beta chain sequences. A later analysis assigned V and J genes by comparing TCR nucleotide sequences with IMGT/GENE-DB human TR gene sequences. The TCRdist pipeline was used in a later analysis to assign CDR3 sequences and most-parsimonious VDJ recombination scenarios. In a later analysis, each TCR beta chain was defined by its CDR3 amino acid sequence together with its V-gene family, and reads without a unique V-gene family were excluded. In a later analysis, nearly 600 highly shared, low-generation-probability nucleotide sequences were removed to address suspected cross-contamination and a sequencing artifact. In a later analysis, a clonal expansion index was calculated for each public chain from normalized within-repertoire ranks of inferred template counts. A later analysis computed generation probabilities with a VDJ recombination model fitted to out-of-frame rearrangements, and checked the results against IGoR. Hypergeometric tests were used in a later analysis to score TCR-TCR, TCR-HLA and TCR-CMV co-occurrence, with a repertoire-size bias correction applied to the TCR pairs. In a later analysis, false discovery rates were estimated by permuting HLA or CMV assignments 20 times. In a later analysis, co-occurring TCRs were grouped using DBSCAN, with TCRdist sequence similarity added in when clustering inside HLA-allele-positive subsets. For co-occurrence clustering, repertoires with fewer than 30,000 or more than 120,000 public chains were excluded, along with five repertoires with anomalous nucleotide sharing. In its TCRdb copy, this immuneACCESS table keeps in-frame sequences only and misses some clones. Where compared with another copy, unresolved V genes explain less than half of these, and the others have no known cause. The V and J calls and clone size come from that table; D and trimming were worked out from the DNA. The table for this sample lists approximately 240,000 clones; about four fifths of them were counted only once. The ten largest account for 5% to 6.5% of the sample.

Specimen: PBMCs. The chain employs TRBV6-5 and TRBJ2-5; the D segment could be TRBD2, given 6 matching bases. The receptor was isolated from a woman in her 40s in good health and CMV-seropositive. The DNA sequence is given as TGTGCCAGCAGTTACAGTAACCGCGGGATCGGGGAGACCCAGTACTTC. Its product reads: CASSYSNRGIGETQYF.